The 25 T cell receptor beta chains reported below all come from one sample, sequenced in a study of technical replicates of blood from a few donors. The data were produced by immunoSEQ multiplex PCR, yet TCRdb's version contains in-frame clones alone and is incomplete. Among under 85,000 clones listed, 93% were seen once. Specimen: T cells isolated from PBMCs. The origin of the receptors is a human donor in good health.

The chain carries TRBV10-3 and TRBJ2-5, with 7 nucleotides matching TRBD2. J lost 3 bases, V lost 2 bases, and 3 bases had no gene match. The CDR3 covers 14 residues. CDR1 is ENHRY, CDR2 SYGVKD, per germline. The DNA for the CDR3 is TGTGCCATCAGTGAGGCTAGCGGAGAAGAGACCCAGTACTTC. This encodes CAISEASGEETQYF.

The rearrangement uses TRBV10-3 and TRBJ1-1, with D tentatively TRBD1 (5 bases). The CDR3 extends over 15 amino acids. Germline CDR1 and CDR2: ENHRY and SYGVKD. V gave up 6 bases and J gave up 0 bases, with 14 bases separating them. For the CDR3, the DNA is TGTGCCATCAGGCAAGGGGTCGTATTGAACACTGAAGCTTTCTTT. Protein product: CAIRQGVVLNTEAFF.

As DNA, the CDR3 is TGCAGCGTGGGGGACAGCAATAAGGGGAACATTCAGTACTTC. Its protein product is CSVGDSNKGNIQYF. The chain links TRBV29-1 to TRBJ2-4; the match to TRBD1 covers 7 bases. The CDR3 spans 14 residues. J lost 7 bases, V lost 6 bases, and 12 bases had no gene match. In germline, CDR1 is SQVTM, CDR2 ANQGSEA.

The V and J genes are TRBV7-9 and TRBJ2-1; D may be TRBD2 (6 bases). CDR3 length equals 14 residues. CDR1 SEHNR and CDR2 FQNEAQ come from the germline V gene (reference sequence). V gave up 5 bases and J gave up 4 bases, with 12 bases separating them. The CDR3 DNA reads as TGTGCCAGCAGCGTTGGAGGGCAGTACAATGAGCAGTTCTTC. Amino acid sequence: CASSVGGQYNEQFF.

The genes are TRBV27 and TRBJ1-1; D uncertain. This CDR3 spans 13 amino acids. The V end lost 6 bases, the J end lost 6 bases, and 14 bases lay between the germline ends. CDR1 and CDR2 (germline): MNHEY, SMNVEV (reference sequence). The CDR3 DNA reads TGTGCCAGCAGCGTCATATGGGAGTCTGAAGCTTTCTTT. Amino acid sequence: CASSVIWESEAFF.

The J gene is TRBJ2-3, the V gene TRBV11-2; 7 bases line up with TRBD2. The CDR3 totals 16 residues. The J segment lost 6 bases and the V segment lost 1 base, leaving 10 bases of the junction unmatched. Germline lookup yields CDR1 SGHAT and CDR2 FQNNGV. The CDR3 DNA reads as TGTGCCAGCAGCTTAGGAGCTAGCGGCCTCACTGATACGCAGTATTTT. It encodes CASSLGASGLTDTQYF.

In regard to this clone: The same CDR3 is also encoded by other DNA sequences in this sample. The CDR3 DNA is TGTGCCAGTGCCGGCTATGGCTACACCTTC. As protein: CASAGYGYTF. The chain uses TRBV19 and TRBJ1-2; D call uncertain. V was pared by 8 bases and J by 4 bases, with 5 bases between. This CDR3 is built from 10 residues. The germline gives CDR1 LNHDA, CDR2 SQIVND (reference sequence).

This clone was observed a handful of times. The CDR3 reads CASRTQGFVTEAFF. DNA of the CDR3: TGTGCCAGCAGGACACAGGGGTTTGTCACTGAAGCTTTCTTT. The rearrangement uses TRBV14 and TRBJ1-1; TRBD1 agrees at 7 bases. Germline V gene sequence: CDR1 SGHDN, CDR2 FVKESK. V was pared by 6 bases and J by 4 bases, with 8 bases of the junction left unmatched. This CDR3 has 14 amino acids.

The rearrangement uses TRBV25-1 and TRBJ2-5, with a tentative D call TRBD2 (5 bases). This CDR3 has 13 amino acids. Per germline, CDR1 MGHDK and CDR2 SYGVNS. V shed 0 bases and J shed 3 bases, with 5 bases lying between them. CDR3 protein: CASSEYGKETQYF. The CDR3 DNA reads TGTGCCAGCAGTGAATACGGGAAAGAGACCCAGTACTTC.

The CDR3 protein is CASSPTPSYEQYF. In DNA form, the CDR3 reads TGTGCCAGCAGCCCGACACCCTCCTACGAGCAGTACTTC. V is TRBV7-7 and J is TRBJ2-7; unclear D gene. V dropped 5 bases and J dropped 0 bases, with 8 bases sitting between them. Germline lookup yields CDR1 SSHAT and CDR2 FNYEAQ (reference sequence). The CDR3 covers 13 residues.

The rearrangement uses TRBV5-1 and TRBJ2-7; 8 nucleotides match TRBD1. The germline V gene encodes CDR1 SGHRS and CDR2 YFSETQ. V shed 4 bases, J shed 0 bases, and the junction held 9 bases outside the gene matches. The CDR3 has 16 amino acids. The CDR3 DNA sequence: TGCGCCAGCAGCCGATGGACAGGGAGAAGCTCCTACGAGCAGTACTTC. Translating it yields CASSRWTGRSSYEQYF.

The genes are TRBV9 and TRBJ2-7; maybe TRBD2 (5 bases). V was clipped by 4 bases and J by 5 bases, with 22 bases between them. CDR1 is SGDLS and CDR2 is YYNGEE in the germline V gene. The CDR3 runs 16 residues. CDR3 nucleotides: TGTGCCAGCAGCCCATTCCCGGCCCAAGAGGGCCACGAGCAGTACTTC. Its protein product is CASSPFPAQEGHEQYF.

The CDR3 here is CATSPGPGQGKRSNQPQHF. CDR3 DNA sequence: TGTGCCACCAGCCCCGGCCCGGGACAGGGGAAAAGGAGCAATCAGCCCCAGCATTTT. The V gene is TRBV15, the J gene TRBJ1-5; 10 bases are shared with TRBD1. Germline V gene data show CDR1 as LNHNV and CDR2 as YYDKDF (reference sequence). The CDR3 contains 19 residues. With V trimmed by 5 bases and J by 1 base, 14 bases remained unmatched.

The rearrangement uses TRBV19 and TRBJ2-5; the match to TRBD1 covers 9 bases. In germline, CDR1 is LNHDA, CDR2 SQIVND (reference sequence). This CDR3 is built from 15 residues. V was pared by 5 bases and J by 3 bases, with 7 bases of the junction left unmatched. The CDR3 loop is CASSLLGTGKETQYF. The CDR3 DNA reads as TGTGCCAGTAGTCTCCTGGGGACAGGGAAAGAGACCCAGTACTTC. Using reference TRBV19 and TRBJ2-5 for the parts outside the CDR3, the full variable domain is DGGITQSPKYLFRKEGQNVTLSCEQNLNHDAMYWYRQDPGQGLRLIYYSQIVNDFQKGDIAEGYSVSREKKESFPLTVTSAQKNPTAFYLCASSLLGTGKETQYFGPGTRLLVL.

The chain links TRBV11-2 to TRBJ2-2; 7 bases map to TRBD2. The trim removed 5 bases at V and 3 bases at J, leaving 9 bases unmatched. The CDR3 sequence is 16 residues long. CDR1 and CDR2 from the germline V gene are SGHAT and FQNNGV. CDR3 residues: CASSRSGLADTGELFF. For the CDR3, the DNA is TGTGCCAGCAGCCGTTCAGGCCTAGCGGACACCGGGGAGCTGTTTTTT.

The chain carries TRBV5-1 and TRBJ2-1; perhaps TRBD2 as D (5 bases). Trimming took off 4 bases at V and 9 bases at J, with 11 bases between the two ends. The CDR3 spans 12 residues. Germline CDR1 SGHRS, CDR2 YFSETQ. The chain's CDR3 is CASSIRGGEQFF. The CDR3 nucleotides are TGCGCCAGCAGCATTCGGGGTGGTGAGCAGTTCTTC.

The genes are TRBV5-1 and TRBJ2-1, with a weak D call TRBD1 (6 bases). The length of the CDR3 is 15 residues. The V gene's germline CDR1 is SGHRS and CDR2 YFSETQ. V lost 4 bases and J lost 4, with 15 bases in between. DNA for the CDR3: TGCGCCAGCAGCCCGGAGACAGGCTCATACAATGAGCAGTTCTTC. Amino acid sequence: CASSPETGSYNEQFF.

V gene TRBV9 combines with J gene TRBJ1-2, with D hard to call. V was shortened by 3 bases and J by 8 bases, with 14 bases between the two germline ends. The CDR3 loop spans 13 amino acids. The germline V gene has CDR1 SGDLS and CDR2 YYNGEE. The CDR3 is CASSAPGVEGYTF. Written as DNA, the CDR3 is TGTGCCAGCAGCGCCCCCGGGGTGGAGGGCTACACCTTC.

V usage is TRBV29-1 and J usage is TRBJ2-4, with D possibly TRBD1 on 6 matching bases. The V gene's germline CDR1 is SQVTM and CDR2 ANQGSEA. Trimming removed 5 bases from V and 7 bases from J, with 18 bases in between. This CDR3 region has 14 residues. The chain's CDR3 is CSVPLGTLGNIQYF. In nucleotides, the CDR3 is TGCAGCGTTCCCCTCGGGACATTGGGGAACATTCAGTACTTC.

The genes are TRBV10-1 and TRBJ2-2, with 7 bases lining up with TRBD1. CDR1 is WNHNN, CDR2 SYGVQD, per germline (reference sequence). The CDR3 consists of 14 residues. Unmatched junction bases numbered 4, after V lost 9 bases and J lost 0 bases. CDR3 coding DNA: TGCGCCAGTAGACAGGGTCCGAACACCGGGGAGCTGTTTTTT. It translates to CASRQGPNTGELFF.

The chain combines TRBV6-6 with TRBJ2-3; 10 nucleotides align to TRBD1. V shed 0 bases and J 6 bases; nucleotides not matched to a gene: 3. Germline CDR1 and CDR2: MNHNY and SVGAGI (reference sequence). The length of the CDR3 is 15 residues. The CDR3 is CASSYSLDRGDTQYF. The DNA of the CDR3 is TGTGCCAGCAGTTACTCTTTGGACAGGGGGGATACGCAGTATTTT.

The rearrangement links TRBV9 to TRBJ2-7, with 9 bases that match TRBD2. V lost 2 bases and J lost 4; bases outside the gene matches: 7. The CDR3 is 15 residues long. CDR1 is SGDLS, CDR2 YYNGEE, per germline. CDR3 loop: CASSVSSGSLYEQYF. The CDR3 region has the DNA TGTGCCAGCAGCGTTAGTAGCGGGAGTTTATACGAGCAGTACTTC.

This clone was counted a single time. J is TRBJ1-5 and V is TRBV7-8; TRBD1 matches 7 bases. There are 14 residues in the CDR3. The germline V gene encodes CDR1 SGHVS and CDR2 FQNEAQ. Unmatched junction bases numbered 4, after V lost 2 bases and J lost 6 bases. The CDR3 nucleotides are TGTGCCAGCAGCTTAACAGGGGCGACTCAGCCCCAGCATTTT. Its protein product is CASSLTGATQPQHF. Variable domain in full (rest from reference TRBV7-8 and TRBJ1-5): GAGVSQSPRYKVAKRGQDVALRCDPISGHVSLFWYQQALGQGPEFLTYFQNEAQLDKSGLPSDRFFAERPEGSVSTLKIQRTQQEDSAVYLCASSLTGATQPQHFGDGTRLSIL.

This sequence joins TRBV25-1 and TRBJ2-1; 9 nucleotides align to TRBD1. Trimming removed 2 bases from V and 9 bases from J; junction bases left unmatched: 5. The CDR3 loop spans 14 amino acids. The germline V gene encodes CDR1 MGHDK and CDR2 SYGVNS. In DNA form, the CDR3 reads TGTGCCAGCAGTGAAAGGTTGACAGGGGGTGAGCAGTTCTTC. Protein sequence: CASSERLTGGEQFF.

This chain links TRBV4-2 with TRBJ1-2; maybe TRBD1 (6 bases). V was shortened by 4 bases and J by 3 bases, with 24 bases between the two germline ends. The CDR3 length is 18 residues. CDR1 and CDR2 from the germline V gene are LGHNA and YNFKEQ. The CDR3 protein is CASSRLERQDRMDYGYTF. CDR3 DNA sequence: TGTGCCAGCAGCCGACTTGAGAGACAGGACCGTATGGACTATGGCTACACCTTC.